This TCR beta chain is from a study of beta chain features in type 1 diabetes. Germline CDR1 and CDR2: GTSNPN and SVGIG (reference sequence). The CDR3 extends over 8 amino acids. V was pared by 3 bases and J by 15 bases, with 6 bases between. This clone was seen only a few times. The entirety of the isolated RNA underwent reverse transcription, so expressed TCRB transcripts were sequenced. Assay used: immunoSEQ multiplex PCR; TCRdb lists only in-frame clones, some missing. The data hold about half a million clones, with approximately 30% observed a single time. The V and J genes are TRBV30 and TRBJ1-5, with unresolved D. Sequenced: naive CD4+ T cells from blood. This receptor was identified in a man younger than 35 in good health. CDR3 sequence: CAWSSRHF. The CDR3 coding sequence is TGTGCCTGGAGCTCTCGGCATTTT.